A selection of T cell receptor beta chains follows, all from one sample in a study of spatial heterogeneity in lung cancer. TCRdb re-called the 5' RACE reads with MiXCR, one entry per CDR3 protein. The sample consists of more than 30,000 distinct CDR3 sequences, 4.5% to 6% of them appearing once. Sequencing was performed on PBMCs, taken at surgery. These receptors were collected from a male donor with early-stage non-small cell lung cancer. The conserved cysteine and the conserved F or W are not part of the CDR3 here.

V gene,J gene,CDR3 protein
TRBV4-1,TRBJ1-2,ASSPLRQAYGYT
TRBV15,TRBJ2-2,ATSTDRGLRTGELF
TRBV5-8,TRBJ2-1,ASSLRGPTSYNEQF
TRBV27,TRBJ1-2,ASSLTGQGYYGYT
TRBV5-1,TRBJ1-3,ASSSGRVSGNTIY
TRBV11-2,TRBJ1-6,ASKTLPLH
TRBV7-9,TRBJ1-2,ASSSYSPWDYGYT
TRBV3-1,TRBJ1-6,ASSPRTGDSPLH
TRBV6-2/TRBV6-3,TRBJ1-2,ASIGGDYGYT
TRBV29-1,TRBJ2-5,SVLQGYETQY
TRBV6-5,TRBJ1-5,ASRDRVEQPQH
TRBV20-1,TRBJ2-3,SARPQGKRGGGADTQY
TRBV28,TRBJ2-3,ASSFPDGTDTQY
TRBV7-2,TRBJ2-5,ASSRQLRIAGQETQY
TRBV11-2,TRBJ2-2,ASRVGLATGELF
TRBV27,TRBJ1-5,ASSLMAGRRQPQH
TRBV5-1,TRBJ1-6,ASSIGTGGNNSPLH
TRBV6-6,TRBJ2-7,ATKTRRVNSYEQY
TRBV4-1,TRBJ2-1,ASSQGGRSYNEQF
TRBV24-1,TRBJ2-5,ATSDYGLAEETQY
TRBV25-1,TRBJ1-1,ASSVQGPNTEAF
TRBV5-1,TRBJ1-4,ASSLVGVRTNEKLF
TRBV9,TRBJ2-2,ASSPQGLAGVTGELF
TRBV7-8,TRBJ2-7,ASSRGTAYEQY
TRBV5-4,TRBJ1-4,ASSLKSVPGTEKLF
TRBV12-3/TRBV12-4,TRBJ1-5,ASSLNRDSNQPQH
TRBV28,TRBJ1-2,ASSLETGGNT
TRBV15,TRBJ1-4,ATSRDRTAGDEKLF
TRBV6-2/TRBV6-3,TRBJ2-5,ASSSAGAYQETQY
TRBV12-3/TRBV12-4,TRBJ2-1,ASSFGAGAGGQNEQF
TRBV5-4,TRBJ2-2,ASSLVAGGPPGELF
TRBV29-1,TRBJ2-2,SVRTAANTGELF
TRBV7-8,TRBJ2-1,ASSLGTGTNEQF